These 20 T cell receptor beta chains share one sample of origin, sequenced in a study of siplizumab effects on memory and regulatory T cells. Using immunoSEQ multiplex PCR, the repertoire was profiled, and TCRdb retains in-frame clones only, with some absent. Among tens of thousands of clones listed, approximately 95% were seen once. The sample consisted of CD8+ T cells sorted from blood. All receptors derive from a human donor in good health.

V usage is TRBV27 and J usage is TRBJ2-1, with D unclear. The CDR3 has 13 residues. V lost 1 base to trimming and J lost 9 bases, with 10 bases between them. CDR1 is MNHEY, CDR2 SMNVEV, per germline (reference sequence). The DNA for the CDR3 is TGTGCCAGCAGTTTATTTGGTTCAGCTGAGCAGTTCTTC. It specifies CASSLFGSAEQFF.

This chain uses TRBV9 with TRBJ2-7; D might be TRBD1 (6 bases). The V gene's germline CDR1 is SGDLS and CDR2 YYNGEE. V was cut by 3 bases and J by 5 bases, with 18 bases left in between. The CDR3 has 15 amino acids. Written as DNA, the CDR3 is TGTGCCAGCAGCGGCAGGGGAAACTCCCCAGACGAGCAGTACTTC. Amino acid sequence: CASSGRGNSPDEQYF.

This chain uses TRBV19 with TRBJ2-6, with D hard to call. From germline, CDR1 is LNHDA and CDR2 SQIVND (reference sequence). CDR3 length equals 16 residues. The V gene lost 3 bases and the J gene lost 1 base, with 10 bases spanning the gap. Here the CDR3 reads CASSISTRSGANVLTF. Here the CDR3 DNA reads TGTGCCAGTAGTATTTCCACGCGGTCTGGGGCCAACGTCCTGACTTTC. Based on the CDR3 plus reference TRBV19 and TRBJ2-6, the full variable domain is DGGITQSPKYLFRKEGQNVTLSCEQNLNHDAMYWYRQDPGQGLRLIYYSQIVNDFQKGDIAEGYSVSREKKESFPLTVTSAQKNPTAFYLCASSISTRSGANVLTFGAGSRLTVL.

CDR3 DNA sequence: TGTGCCAGCAGCGCTGGGGACAGCTATGGCTACACCTTC. Its translation is CASSAGDSYGYTF. The chain recombines TRBV9 with TRBJ1-2; 7 nucleotides align to TRBD1. Per the germline V gene, CDR1 is SGDLS and CDR2 is YYNGEE. Trimming at V came to 3 bases and at J to 4 bases, leaving 3 bases not matched to a gene. The CDR3 totals 13 residues.

This clone was detected only a few times. The chain joins TRBV6-5 to TRBJ2-2; a weak D match, TRBD2 (6 bases). Per the germline V gene, CDR1 is MNHEY and CDR2 is SVGAGI. The CDR3 covers 15 residues. Trimming took off 7 bases at V and 3 bases at J, with 15 bases between the two ends. CDR3 protein: CASTGTPGYTGELFF. The CDR3 DNA reads as TGTGCCAGCACAGGGACTCCTGGTTACACCGGGGAGCTGTTTTTT.

The chain recombines TRBV18 with TRBJ2-1; 11 positions agree with TRBD2. Germline values: CDR1 KGHSH, CDR2 LQKENI. V lost 4 bases and J lost 5; bases outside the gene matches: 7. The CDR3 loop spans 16 amino acids. This CDR3 reads CASSLAGGNPHNEQFF. The CDR3 DNA is TGTGCCAGCTCACTAGCGGGAGGGAATCCCCACAATGAGCAGTTCTTC.

The genes are TRBV7-9 and TRBJ2-3; 7 bases fit TRBD2. Unmatched junction bases numbered 6, after V lost 3 bases and J lost 6 bases. CDR1 and CDR2 from the germline V gene are SEHNR and FQNEAQ (reference sequence). This CDR3 is 14 amino acids long. The CDR3 spells CASSLAVGGDTQYF. In nucleotides, the CDR3 is TGTGCCAGCAGCTTGGCTGTCGGGGGGGATACGCAGTATTTT.

The chain is built from TRBV7-8 and TRBJ2-3, with TRBD2 matching over 9 bases. V was clipped by 0 bases and J by 7 bases; unmatched bases: 2. Germline V gene sequence: CDR1 SGHVS, CDR2 FQNEAQ. CDR3 length: 14 residues. Written as DNA, the CDR3 is TGTGCCAGCAGCTTAGCTAGCGGGAGTAATACGCAGTATTTT. It encodes CASSLASGSNTQYF.

Only a few counts were recorded for this clone. The gene calls are TRBV19 and TRBJ1-5; D is unresolved. Trimming left V 1 base short and J 7 bases short, with 14 bases between. The germline V gene has CDR1 LNHDA and CDR2 SQIVND (reference sequence). The CDR3 covers 15 residues. CDR3 sequence (DNA): TGTGCCAGTAGTATAGGGGTCGGCGGGAGACAGCCCCAGCATTTT. This gives the protein CASSIGVGGRQPQHF.

A few counts support this clone. The CDR3 loop is CASSSGPGSYEQYF. CDR3 coding DNA: TGTGCCAGCAGCTCCGGCCCTGGATCATACGAGCAGTACTTC. This rearrangement joins TRBV5-6 to TRBJ2-7; D is uncertain. This CDR3 has 14 residues. Germline V lookup: CDR1 SGHDT, CDR2 YYEEEE. V dropped 3 bases and J dropped 4 bases, with 14 bases sitting between them.

The chain joins TRBV29-1 to TRBJ2-3; 15 bases are a match to TRBD2. Unmatched junction bases numbered 7, after V lost 4 bases and J lost 2 bases. This CDR3 contains 17 residues. In germline, CDR1 is SQVTM, CDR2 ANQGSEA. The chain's CDR3 is CSVVGGLAGGSTDTQYF. Here the CDR3 DNA reads TGCAGCGTTGTGGGGGGACTAGCGGGAGGTTCCACAGATACGCAGTATTTT.

This chain uses TRBV11-2 with TRBJ2-7; D unresolved. The CDR3 consists of 14 residues. Germline CDR1 is SGHAT and CDR2 is FQNNGV. V lost 1 base and J 0 bases, leaving 7 bases between the germline ends. In DNA form, the CDR3 reads TGTGCCAGCAGCTTAGCGGGCGGCTCCTACGAGCAGTACTTC. The encoded protein is CASSLAGGSYEQYF.

The V and J genes are TRBV5-1 and TRBJ2-1; 7 bases agree with TRBD1. This CDR3 spans 15 amino acids. Germline V gene lookup returns CDR1 SGHRS and CDR2 YFSETQ. Germline trimming cut 0 bases from V and 10 bases from J; bases unmatched to any gene: 10. CDR3 sequence: CASSLAPTSDREQFF. DNA for the CDR3: TGCGCCAGCAGCTTGGCCCCCACATCGGACAGGGAGCAGTTCTTC.

This rearrangement joins TRBV10-3 to TRBJ2-1; 8 bases are a match to TRBD2. The CDR3 has 16 amino acids. CDR1 ENHRY and CDR2 SYGVKD come from the germline V gene. V lost 0 bases and J lost 6; bases outside the gene matches: 7. The CDR3 nucleotides are TGTGCCATCAGTGAGTCTATGGCGGGAGGTTTCAATGAGCAGTTCTTC. It yields the protein CAISESMAGGFNEQFF.

Here the CDR3 DNA reads TGTGCCAGCAGCTTAGCGCTGCTAGCACACGAGCAGTACTTC. This encodes CASSLALLAHEQYF. This chain joins TRBV7-9 and TRBJ2-7, with D perhaps matching TRBD2 (5 bases). Trimming removed 0 bases from V and 5 bases from J, with 11 bases in between. The CDR3 is 14 residues long. Germline V lookup: CDR1 SEHNR, CDR2 FQNEAQ (reference sequence).

V usage is TRBV7-3 and J usage is TRBJ1-1, with D hard to call. The CDR3 is 13 residues long. Trimming left V 4 bases short and J 9 bases short, with 15 bases between. CDR1 SGHTA and CDR2 FQGTGA come from the germline V gene. The CDR3 protein is CASSWPRDPKAFF. The DNA of the CDR3 is TGTGCCAGCAGCTGGCCTCGAGATCCGAAAGCTTTCTTT. Filled out from reference TRBV7-3 and TRBJ1-1, the complete variable domain reads GAGVSQTPSNKVTEKGKYVELRCDPISGHTALYWYRQSLGQGPEFLIYFQGTGAADDSGLPNDRFFAVRPEGSVSTLKIQRTERGDSAVYLCASSWPRDPKAFFGQGTRLTVV.

This chain connects TRBV28 to TRBJ1-5; D is unclear. The V end lost 3 bases, the J end lost 4 bases, and 13 bases lay between the germline ends. This CDR3 is built from 15 residues. CDR1 MDHEN and CDR2 SYDVKM come from the germline V gene. The CDR3 loop reads CASSFGVGQNQPQHF. DNA of the CDR3: TGTGCCAGCAGTTTTGGGGTTGGCCAAAATCAGCCCCAGCATTTT.

The V and J genes are TRBV6-5 and TRBJ2-7, with TRBD2 matching 9 bases. This CDR3 is built from 14 residues. The V and J ends lost 5 bases and 3 bases, in that order; junction bases with no gene match: 5. Germline CDR1 MNHEY, CDR2 SVGAGI. Written as DNA, the CDR3 is TGTGCCAGCAGTGCGCCGACTAGCGGCTACGAGCAGTACTTC. Its protein product is CASSAPTSGYEQYF.

The rearrangement links TRBV29-1 to TRBJ2-1; D is ambiguous. CDR1 is SQVTM, CDR2 ANQGSEA, per germline. V was pared by 6 bases and J by 5 bases, with 8 bases between. This CDR3 contains 11 residues. The CDR3 region is CSVATNNEQFF. The CDR3 coding sequence is TGCAGCGTAGCTACAAACAATGAGCAGTTCTTC.

The table lists this clone with a count of one. The chain employs TRBV6-1 and TRBJ1-4; D gene uncertain. V lost 3 bases to trimming and J lost 2 bases, with 13 bases between them. The V gene's germline CDR1 is MNHNS and CDR2 SASEGT. The CDR3 has 16 amino acids. The CDR3 region is CASSEVRVATNEKLFF. The CDR3 DNA follows: TGTGCCAGCAGTGAGGTCCGTGTGGCGACTAATGAAAAACTGTTTTTT.